Presented here are 10 T cell receptor beta chains from one specimen sequenced in a study of type 1 regulatory T cells. One entry per CDR3 protein, called by TCRdb with MiXCR from the reads. The sample holds tens of thousands of distinct CDR3 sequences, 20% to 25% seen once. The study's findings and limits: Type 1 regulatory T cells had a more restricted TCR repertoire than non-type 1 regulatory T cells.

These receptors are not linked to any known antigen. Sequenced: cultured type 1 regulatory T (Tr1) cells, either the whole culture or a sorted fraction (not recorded which). These receptors were collected from a human donor in good health.

This clonotype appeared many times. V and J are TRBV12-3 or TRBV12-4 and TRBJ2-1, with 7 bases matching TRBD2. V trimming: 4 bases; J trimming: 1 base; junction bases outside the gene matches: 7. CDR3 length: 16 amino acids. CDR3 DNA: TGTGCCAGCAGTTCCCCACTAGCGAGTTCCTACAATGAGCAGTTCTTC. It is translated as CASSSPLASSYNEQFF.

Remarks on this clonotype: One junction end does not reproduce the germline sequence, and a read error may be involved. The chain combines TRBV7-7 with TRBJ2-3, with 8 bases that match TRBD2. Germline V lookup: CDR1 SSHAT, CDR2 FNYEAQ (reference sequence). CDR3 length: 15 residues. The CDR3 is CASSLTGTSSDTQYF. DNA for the CDR3: TGTGCTAGCAGCCTAACCGGGACTAGTTCGGATACGCAGTATTTT.

This clonotype was seen a few times. The chain links TRBV25-1 to TRBJ1-6; the match to TRBD1 covers 7 bases. Germline values: CDR1 MGHDK, CDR2 SYGVNS. The CDR3 sequence is 15 residues long. With V trimmed by 6 bases and J by 5 bases, 7 bases remained unmatched. The CDR3 loop is CASSAKQGNNSPLHF. The DNA of the CDR3 is TGTGCCAGCAGCGCAAAACAGGGGAATAATTCACCCCTCCACTTT.

The rearrangement links TRBV7-2 to TRBJ2-5; the D gene is possibly TRBD2 (6 bases). V was cut by 2 bases and J by 4 bases, with 11 bases left in between. This CDR3 spans 14 amino acids. Germline V gene sequence: CDR1 SGHTA, CDR2 FQGNSA. The CDR3 nucleotides are TGTGCCAGCAGCTTAATCAGTAGCGGAGAGACCCAGTACTTC. The encoded protein is CASSLISSGETQYF. Drawing the rest from reference TRBV7-2 and TRBJ2-5, the complete variable domain is GAGVSQSPSNKVTEKGKDVELRCDPISGHTALYWYRQSLGQGLEFLIYFQGNSAPDKSGLPSDRFSAERTGGSVSTLTIQRTQQEDSAVYLCASSLISSGETQYFGPGTRLLVL.

The chain links TRBV6-5 to TRBJ2-1, with TRBD2 matching over 12 bases. CDR1 MNHEY and CDR2 SVGAGI come from the germline V gene. Germline trimming cut 4 bases from V and 8 bases from J; bases unmatched to any gene: 6. This CDR3 has 15 residues. CDR3 loop: CASSSLTSGRYEQFF. CDR3 coding DNA: TGTGCCAGCAGTTCCCTGACTAGCGGGAGATATGAGCAGTTCTTC.

This chain connects TRBV7-2 to TRBJ2-3, with 7 bases that match TRBD1. Trimming at V came to 3 bases and at J to 4 bases, leaving 13 bases not matched to a gene. The germline gives CDR1 SGHTA, CDR2 FQGNSA. The CDR3 runs 17 residues. The CDR3 region has the DNA TGTGCCAGCAGCTTCGGTTTGGGTACAGGGGTGGCAGATACGCAGTATTTT. Translating gives CASSFGLGTGVADTQYF. The variable domain in full, completed from reference TRBV7-2 and TRBJ2-3, reads GAGVSQSPSNKVTEKGKDVELRCDPISGHTALYWYRQSLGQGLEFLIYFQGNSAPDKSGLPSDRFSAERTGGSVSTLTIQRTQQEDSAVYLCASSFGLGTGVADTQYFGPGTRLTVL.

This clonotype showed up just a few times. V and J are TRBV5-1 and TRBJ2-3, with TRBD2 as a possible D gene (5 bases). Germline V gives CDR1 SGHRS, CDR2 YFSETQ. The CDR3 runs 14 residues. Between the trimmed V and J ends, which lost 1 base and 1 base, there was a span of 7 bases. The CDR3 DNA sequence: TGCGCCAGCAGCTTGCCAGCGGGCACAGATACGCAGTATTTT. Translation: CASSLPAGTDTQYF.

The sample holds a few counts of this clonotype. V is TRBV30 and J is TRBJ1-1, with unresolved D. The germline V gene encodes CDR1 GTSNPN and CDR2 SVGIG (reference sequence). V lost 0 bases and J 0 bases, leaving 11 bases between the germline ends. The CDR3 totals 15 residues. CDR3 nucleotide sequence: TGTGCCTGGAGTGTAAGGCAACAGATGAACACTGAAGCTTTCTTT. Amino acids: CAWSVRQQMNTEAFF. Variable domain in full (rest from reference TRBV30 and TRBJ1-1): SQTIHQWPATLVQPVGSPLSLECTVEGTSNPNLYWYRQAAGRGLQLLFYSVGIGQISSEVPQNLSASRPQDRQFILSSKKLLLSDSGFYLCAWSVRQQMNTEAFFGQGTRLTVV.

The rearrangement links TRBV20-1 to TRBJ2-3; perhaps D is TRBD1 or TRBD2 (6 bases each). The CDR3 is made up of 13 amino acids. Germline lookup yields CDR1 DFQATT and CDR2 SNEGSKA (reference sequence). V lost 6 bases, J lost 1 base, and 11 bases lay in between. CDR3 sequence (DNA): TGCAGTGCCAACAGGGAGGGCACAGATACGCAGTATTTT. Translating it yields CSANREGTDTQYF.

The chain links TRBV9 to TRBJ2-2, with 11 bases fitting TRBD2. Unmatched junction bases numbered 11, after V lost 0 bases and J lost 7 bases. The CDR3 runs 18 residues. The germline CDR1 and CDR2 sequences are SGDLS and YYNGEE. The CDR3, as DNA: TGTGCCAGCAGCGTAGGGGCCACTAGCGGGAGCGGATTCGGGGAGCTGTTTTTT. Amino acid sequence: CASSVGATSGSGFGELFF.